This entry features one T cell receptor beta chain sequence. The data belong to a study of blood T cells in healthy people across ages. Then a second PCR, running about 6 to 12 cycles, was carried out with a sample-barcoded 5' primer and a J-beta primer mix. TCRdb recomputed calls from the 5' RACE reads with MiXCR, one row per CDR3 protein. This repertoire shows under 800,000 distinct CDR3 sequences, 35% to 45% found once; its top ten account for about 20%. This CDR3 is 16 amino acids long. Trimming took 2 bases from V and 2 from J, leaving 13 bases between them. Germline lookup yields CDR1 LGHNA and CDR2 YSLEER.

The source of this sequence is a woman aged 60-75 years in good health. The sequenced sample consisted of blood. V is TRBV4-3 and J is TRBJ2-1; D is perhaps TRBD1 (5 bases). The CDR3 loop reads CASSQRRSGTYNEQFF. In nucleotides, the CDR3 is TGCGCCAGCAGCCAAAGGCGATCAGGGACCTACAATGAGCAGTTCTTC.